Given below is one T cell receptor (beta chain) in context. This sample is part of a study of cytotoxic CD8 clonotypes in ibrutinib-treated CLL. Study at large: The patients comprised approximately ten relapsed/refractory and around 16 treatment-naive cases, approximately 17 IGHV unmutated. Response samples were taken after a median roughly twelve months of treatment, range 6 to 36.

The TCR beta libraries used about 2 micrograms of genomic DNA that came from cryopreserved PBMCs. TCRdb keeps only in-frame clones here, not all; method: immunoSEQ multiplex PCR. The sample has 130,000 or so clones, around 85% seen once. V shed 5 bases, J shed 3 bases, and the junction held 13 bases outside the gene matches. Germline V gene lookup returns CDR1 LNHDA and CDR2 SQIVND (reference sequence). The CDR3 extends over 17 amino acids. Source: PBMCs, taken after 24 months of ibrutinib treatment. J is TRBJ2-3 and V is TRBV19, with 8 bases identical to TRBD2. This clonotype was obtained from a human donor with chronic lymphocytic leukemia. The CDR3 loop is CASSSGLAGSRTDTQYF. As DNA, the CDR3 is TGTGCCAGTAGTTCAGGCTTAGCGGGGAGTCGGACAGATACGCAGTATTTT. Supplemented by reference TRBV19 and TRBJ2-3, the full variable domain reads DGGITQSPKYLFRKEGQNVTLSCEQNLNHDAMYWYRQDPGQGLRLIYYSQIVNDFQKGDIAEGYSVSREKKESFPLTVTSAQKNPTAFYLCASSSGLAGSRTDTQYFGPGTRLTVL.